A selection of T cell receptor beta chains follows, all from one sample in a study of technical replicates of blood from a few donors. TCRdb keeps only in-frame clones here, not all; method: immunoSEQ multiplex PCR. The sample has over 65,000 clones, around 97% seen once. Sample: T cells isolated from PBMCs. The source of these receptors is a human donor in good health. The CDR3 runs from the conserved cysteine through the conserved F or W. D genes are given only for firm matches. A clone size is listed for some rows: how often the clone was seen (once, few, many), or a class if it is expanded.

V,size,D,J,CDR3,DNA
TRBV10-2,NA,NA,TRBJ1-3,CASTLDPKGNTIYF,TGCGCCAGCACTCTGGACCCGAAGGGGAACACCATATATTTT
TRBV7-6,NA,TRBD1,TRBJ2-1,CASGQGGSSNEQFF,TGTGCCAGCGGACAGGGAGGTTCCTCCAATGAGCAGTTCTTC
TRBV5-1,NA,NA,TRBJ2-7,CASSLSRTYEQYF,TGCGCCAGCAGCTTGTCCAGGACCTACGAGCAGTACTTC
TRBV10-3,NA,NA,TRBJ1-1,CAISESGTPVAEAFF,TGTGCCATCAGTGAGTCCGGGACTCCAGTCGCTGAAGCTTTCTTT
TRBV15,NA,TRBD1,TRBJ1-4,CATSPGGTGDEKLFF,TGTGCCACCAGCCCTGGGGGGACAGGGGATGAAAAACTGTTTTTT
TRBV5-1,few,TRBD2,TRBJ2-5,CASSLSGGQETQYF,TGCGCCAGCAGCTTAAGCGGGGGCCAAGAGACCCAGTACTTC
TRBV28,NA,NA,TRBJ1-2,CASSLFRGNNYGYTF,TGTGCCAGCAGTTTATTCAGAGGTAATAACTATGGCTACACCTTC
TRBV4-1,NA,NA,TRBJ2-7,CASSFRGGAVDEQYF,TGCGCCAGCAGCTTTCGCGGGGGCGCAGTCGACGAGCAGTACTTC
TRBV28,NA,NA,TRBJ2-7,CASTTPQGYEQYF,TGTGCCAGCACAACGCCTCAGGGTTACGAGCAGTACTTC
TRBV6-4,NA,NA,TRBJ1-2,CASSDSRVGGYTF,TGTGCCAGCAGTGACTCCAGGGTGGGAGGCTACACCTTC
TRBV2,NA,NA,TRBJ2-6,CASRSSGANVLTF,TGTGCCAGCCGCAGCTCTGGGGCCAACGTCCTGACTTTC
TRBV5-1,NA,TRBD1,TRBJ1-4,CASSLGTGEKLFF,TGCGCCAGCAGTCTTGGGACAGGCGAAAAACTGTTTTTT
TRBV11-2,NA,TRBD2,TRBJ2-1,CASSLFTGRSSSYNEQFF,TGTGCCAGCAGCTTGTTTACCGGGAGGTCTAGCTCCTACAATGAGCAGTTCTTC
TRBV28,NA,TRBD1,TRBJ1-3,CASRGQGKRNTIYF,TGTGCCAGCAGGGGACAGGGGAAACGAAACACCATATATTTT
TRBV5-1,once,TRBD2,TRBJ2-7,CASSAGLAYEQYF,TGCGCCAGCAGCGCCGGACTAGCCTACGAGCAGTACTTC
TRBV5-6,NA,NA,TRBJ2-1,CASNRGGNSYNEQFF,TGTGCCAGCAACCGAGGGGGAAACTCCTACAATGAGCAGTTCTTC
TRBV19,NA,TRBD1,TRBJ2-1,CASQGVLSEQFF,TGTGCCAGTCAGGGGGTTTTGAGTGAGCAGTTCTTC
TRBV25-1,once,NA,TRBJ2-5,CASSDSGTQYF,TGTGCCAGCAGTGACTCGGGGACCCAGTACTTC
TRBV21-1,NA,NA,TRBJ2-7,CASSEQGLREQYF,TGTGCCAGCAGCGAACAGGGCTTACGCGAGCAGTACTTC
TRBV12-5,once,NA,TRBJ1-1,CASGPVQGNTEAFF,TGTGCTAGTGGTCCTGTTCAGGGGAACACTGAAGCTTTCTTT
TRBV6-4,NA,NA,TRBJ1-1,CASSDGGGLAEAFF,TGTGCCAGCAGTGACGGGGGGGGTTTAGCTGAAGCTTTCTTT
TRBV30,few,NA,TRBJ1-4,CASGLRHEKLFF,TGTGCCTCGGGATTAAGGCATGAAAAACTGTTTTTT
TRBV5-1,NA,NA,TRBJ2-5,CASRASEETQYF,TGCGCCAGCAGAGCGTCCGAAGAGACCCAGTACTTC
TRBV2,NA,TRBD1,TRBJ2-3,CASSRQGADTQYF,TGTGCCAGCAGCCGACAGGGCGCAGATACGCAGTATTTT
TRBV6-1,NA,NA,TRBJ1-6,CASTEMGGENSPLHF,TGTGCCAGCACTGAGATGGGAGGGGAGAATTCACCCCTCCACTTT
TRBV7-8,NA,TRBD1,TRBJ1-2,CASSPRTGDGYTF,TGTGCCAGCAGCCCCCGGACAGGGGATGGCTACACCTTC
TRBV2,NA,TRBD2,TRBJ2-2,CASRHGLAGVQVTGELFF,TGTGCCAGCAGACACGGACTAGCGGGAGTACAGGTCACCGGGGAGCTGTTTTTT
TRBV5-1,NA,NA,TRBJ2-1,CASSPSTGEAVGFF,TGCGCCAGCAGCCCCTCCACGGGTGAGGCGGTTGGGTTCTTC
TRBV27,NA,NA,TRBJ2-1,CASSPRGEQFF,TGTGCCAGCAGCCCGCGGGGTGAGCAGTTCTTC
TRBV21-1,NA,NA,TRBJ2-1,CASSLKGGLVRFF,TGTGCCAGCAGCCTAAAGGGAGGACTAGTTCGGTTCTTC
TRBV19,once,NA,TRBJ2-6,CASSISSGANVLTF,TGTGCCAGTAGTATTAGCTCTGGGGCCAACGTCCTGACTTTC
TRBV7-9,NA,TRBD1,TRBJ2-5,CASSIGTGFETQYF,TGTGCCAGCAGCATCGGGACAGGGTTTGAGACCCAGTACTTC
TRBV30,NA,TRBD1,TRBJ1-1,CAWRLGGGWPEAFF,TGTGCCTGGAGATTAGGGGGCGGGTGGCCTGAAGCTTTCTTT
TRBV19,NA,TRBD1,TRBJ2-3,CATSDRGETTDTQYF,TGTGCCACTTCTGACAGGGGAGAAACCACAGATACGCAGTATTTT
TRBV29-1,NA,TRBD1,TRBJ1-2,CSVEGTGGAYGYTF,TGCAGCGTTGAGGGGACAGGGGGCGCCTATGGCTACACCTTC
TRBV7-3,NA,TRBD1,TRBJ1-3,CASSLRGTGDSGNTIYF,TGTGCCAGCAGCCTACGGGGGACAGGGGACTCTGGAAACACCATATATTTT
TRBV4-1,NA,NA,TRBJ2-5,CASSQVSGQETQYF,TGCGCCAGCAGCCAAGTAAGCGGTCAAGAGACCCAGTACTTC
TRBV25-1,NA,TRBD1,TRBJ1-1,CASSEQAGGYLATEAFF,TGTGCCAGCAGTGAACAAGCAGGGGGCTACCTGGCTACTGAAGCTTTCTTT
TRBV5-1,NA,TRBD1,TRBJ2-7,CASSLPQGQSDYEQYF,TGCGCCAGCAGCCTTCCTCAGGGACAGTCAGACTACGAGCAGTACTTC
TRBV11-3,NA,NA,TRBJ2-2,CASSSPGAGELFF,TGTGCCAGCAGCTCGCCGGGGGCCGGGGAGCTGTTTTTT
TRBV6-5,NA,NA,TRBJ2-5,CASGKDYLQETQYF,TGTGCCAGCGGAAAGGACTATCTCCAAGAGACCCAGTACTTC
TRBV28,NA,TRBD2,TRBJ2-7,CASSTRTRLAGAYEQYF,TGTGCCAGCAGTACACGAACCCGACTAGCGGGGGCCTACGAGCAGTACTTC
TRBV19,NA,NA,TRBJ1-5,CASSIVAGYSNQPQHF,TGTGCCAGTAGTATCGTCGCAGGTTATAGCAATCAGCCCCAGCATTTT
TRBV6-5,NA,TRBD1,TRBJ1-2,CAATRTGNGYGYTF,TGTGCCGCTACCCGGACAGGGAACGGGTATGGCTACACCTTC
TRBV28,NA,TRBD1,TRBJ1-2,CASSFGQGHYGYTF,TGTGCCAGCAGTTTCGGACAGGGGCACTATGGCTACACCTTC
TRBV10-3,NA,NA,TRBJ2-1,CAISESGGPYNEQFF,TGTGCCATCAGTGAGTCGGGGGGGCCTTACAATGAGCAGTTCTTC
TRBV5-4,NA,NA,TRBJ1-1,CASSLWAGENTEAFF,TGTGCCAGCAGCTTGTGGGCAGGGGAGAACACTGAAGCTTTCTTT
TRBV7-2,NA,TRBD1,TRBJ2-7,CASSTGTAPYEQYF,TGTGCCAGCAGCACCGGGACAGCCCCCTACGAGCAGTACTTC
TRBV4-1,NA,TRBD2,TRBJ2-1,CASSHLRTRRERWNEQFF,TGCGCCAGCAGCCATTTAAGGACCCGGCGGGAGAGGTGGAATGAGCAGTTCTTC
TRBV6-1,NA,NA,TRBJ1-2,CASSRTSGEGGYTF,TGTGCCAGCAGCCGCACTTCTGGGGAGGGTGGCTACACCTTC
TRBV12-5,NA,NA,TRBJ2-7,CASALGTSYEQYF,TGTGCTAGTGCTTTGGGCACATCCTACGAGCAGTACTTC
TRBV6-1,NA,NA,TRBJ1-4,CASSGTPLGEKLFF,TGTGCCAGCAGCGGGACTCCATTGGGTGAAAAACTGTTTTTT
TRBV5-6,once,NA,TRBJ2-2,CASRTIAVNTGELFF,TGTGCCAGCAGAACCATAGCGGTGAACACCGGGGAGCTGTTTTTT